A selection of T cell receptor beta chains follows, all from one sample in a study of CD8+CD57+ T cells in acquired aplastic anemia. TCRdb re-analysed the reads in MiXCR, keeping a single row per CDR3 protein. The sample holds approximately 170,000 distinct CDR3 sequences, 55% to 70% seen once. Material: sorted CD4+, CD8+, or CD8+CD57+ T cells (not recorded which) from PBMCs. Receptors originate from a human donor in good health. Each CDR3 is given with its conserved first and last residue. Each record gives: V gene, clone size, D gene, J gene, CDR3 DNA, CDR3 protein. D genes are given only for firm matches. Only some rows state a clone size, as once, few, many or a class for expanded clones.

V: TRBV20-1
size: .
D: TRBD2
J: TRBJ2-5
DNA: TGCAGTGCTAGTTGGGCGGGAGGGCCCCGGTACTTC
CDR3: CSASWAGGPRYF

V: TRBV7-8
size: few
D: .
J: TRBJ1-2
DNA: TGTGCCAGCAGCTTAACGGGACAATACTACTATGGCTACACCTTC
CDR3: CASSLTGQYYYGYTF

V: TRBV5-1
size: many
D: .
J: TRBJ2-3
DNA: TGCGCCAGCAGCCCACCAGGCTACGGGTCCACAGATACGCAGTATTTT
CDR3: CASSPPGYGSTDTQYF

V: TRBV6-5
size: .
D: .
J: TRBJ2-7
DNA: TGTGCCAGCAGTTACGGGTCCCCAACCTCCTACGAGCAGTACTTC
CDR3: CASSYGSPTSYEQYF

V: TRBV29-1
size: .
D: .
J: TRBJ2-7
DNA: TGCAGCGTTGAGGTTGAGGTCTCCTACGAGCAGTACTTC
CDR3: CSVEVEVSYEQYF

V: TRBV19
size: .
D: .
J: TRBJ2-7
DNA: TGTGCCAGTACCTCACAGGGCTCCCACGAGCAGTACTTC
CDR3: CASTSQGSHEQYF

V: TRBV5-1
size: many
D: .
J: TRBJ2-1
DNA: TGCGCCAGCAGCTTGGGGGGGGACGGGTACTATGAGCAGTTCTTC
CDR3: CASSLGGDGYYEQFF

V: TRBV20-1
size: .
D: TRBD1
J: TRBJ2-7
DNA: TGCAGCGGAACTGGGACAGGAGACGAGTACGAGCAGTACTTC
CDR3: CSGTGTGDEYEQYF

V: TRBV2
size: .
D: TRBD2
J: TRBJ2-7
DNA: TGTGCCAGCAGTGATGAACTAGCGGGAATCTACGAGCAGTACTTC
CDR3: CASSDELAGIYEQYF

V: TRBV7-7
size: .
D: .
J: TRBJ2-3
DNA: TGCGCTAGCAGCGGCGGGGTAGCGAGCACAGATACGCAGTATTTT
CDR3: CASSGGVASTDTQYF

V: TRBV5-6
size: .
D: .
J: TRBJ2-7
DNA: TGCGCCAGCAGCCACCCAGGGGGGAGCTCCTACGAGCAGTACTTC
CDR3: CASSHPGGSSYEQYF

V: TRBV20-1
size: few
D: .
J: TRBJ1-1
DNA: TGCAGTGCTGGTGCAGAGAACACTGAAGCTTTCTTT
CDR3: CSAGAENTEAFF

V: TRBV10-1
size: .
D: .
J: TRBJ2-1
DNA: TGCGCCAGCAGTTCGGGACCTATCTACAATGAGCAGTTCTTC
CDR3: CASSSGPIYNEQFF

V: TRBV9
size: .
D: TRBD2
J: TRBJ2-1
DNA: TGTGCCAGCAGCGGATCTACTAGCGGGAGCTACAATGAGCAGTTCTTC
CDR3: CASSGSTSGSYNEQFF

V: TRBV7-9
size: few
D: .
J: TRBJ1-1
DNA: TGTGCCAGCAGCTTCCTGGACGGGGAAGCTTTCTTT
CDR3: CASSFLDGEAFF

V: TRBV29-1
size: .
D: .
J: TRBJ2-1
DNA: TGCAGCGTTGATATGGGGAGTGAGCAGTTCTTC
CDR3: CSVDMGSEQFF

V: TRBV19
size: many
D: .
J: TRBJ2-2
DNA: TGTGCCAGTAGTATAGGAATCACCGGGGAGCTGTTTTTT
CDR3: CASSIGITGELFF

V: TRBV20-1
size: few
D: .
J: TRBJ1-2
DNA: TGCAGCGCTACGGGGGAATATGGCTACACCTTC
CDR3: CSATGEYGYTF

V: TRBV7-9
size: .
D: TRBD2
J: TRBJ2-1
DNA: TGTGCCAGCAGCTTAGCGGGGGGGGTGTGGCAGTTCTTC
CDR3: CASSLAGGVWQFF

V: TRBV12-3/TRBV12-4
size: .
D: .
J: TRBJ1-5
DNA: TGTGCCAGCAGTTTATCCCGAACCAATCAGCCCCAGCATTTT
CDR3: CASSLSRTNQPQHF

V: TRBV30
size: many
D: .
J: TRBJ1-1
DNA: TGTGCCTGGAGTGTTGTGAACACTGAAGCTTTCTTT
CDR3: CAWSVVNTEAFF

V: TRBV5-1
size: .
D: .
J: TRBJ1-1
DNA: TGCGCCAGCAGGACGGCGAACACTGAAGCTTTCTTT
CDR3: CASRTANTEAFF

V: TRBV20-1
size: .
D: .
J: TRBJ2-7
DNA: TGCAGTGCTAGACTCACCGGACGGTACGAGCAGTACTTC
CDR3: CSARLTGRYEQYF

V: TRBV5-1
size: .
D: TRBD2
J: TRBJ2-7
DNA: TGCGCCAGCAGCTTGGGGCTAGCGGGAGGGTCCGCCTACGAGCAGTACTTC
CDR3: CASSLGLAGGSAYEQYF

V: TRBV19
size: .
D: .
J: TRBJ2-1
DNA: TGTGCCAGTTGTATCGGGCTCAACAAGGAGCAGTTCTTC
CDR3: CASCIGLNKEQFF

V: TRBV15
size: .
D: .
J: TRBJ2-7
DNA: TGTGCCACCAGCAGAGTGATGACGGGCGGCTCCTACGAGCAGTACTTC
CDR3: CATSRVMTGGSYEQYF

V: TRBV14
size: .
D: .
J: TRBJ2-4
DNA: TGTGCCAGCAGGGAGTGGGTATTAAACATTCAGTACTTC
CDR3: CASREWVLNIQYF

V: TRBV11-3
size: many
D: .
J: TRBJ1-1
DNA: TGTGCCAGCAGCTTAGGGAGGGTCACTGAAGCTTTCTTT
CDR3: CASSLGRVTEAFF

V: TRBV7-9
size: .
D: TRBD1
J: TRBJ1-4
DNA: TGTGCCAGCAGCTCGGACCGGATGGGGACAGGCCCCATTGAAAAACTGTTTTTT
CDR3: CASSSDRMGTGPIEKLFF

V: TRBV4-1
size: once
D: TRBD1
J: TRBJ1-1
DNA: TGCGCCAGCAGCCAGGGCCGGACAGGCGCCAATATGAACACTGTAGCTTTCTTT
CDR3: CASSQGRTGANMNTVAFF

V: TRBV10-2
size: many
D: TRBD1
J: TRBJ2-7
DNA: TGCGCCAGCAGTGAAAACAGGGGGCAGAACGAGCAGTACTTC
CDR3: CASSENRGQNEQYF

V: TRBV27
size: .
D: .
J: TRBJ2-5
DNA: TGTTCCAGCAGTTTGAACAGGGAGGAAGAGACCCAGTACTTC
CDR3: CSSSLNREEETQYF

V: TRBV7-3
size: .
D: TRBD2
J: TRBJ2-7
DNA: TGTGCCAGCAGCCCCGGTGTGGGACTAGCGGGGGGTTCGGTGTACGAGCAGTACTTC
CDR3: CASSPGVGLAGGSVYEQYF

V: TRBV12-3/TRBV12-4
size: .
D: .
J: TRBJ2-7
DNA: TGTGCCAGCAGTTTTTGGGCGTCGGACTCCTACGAGCAGTACTTC
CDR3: CASSFWASDSYEQYF

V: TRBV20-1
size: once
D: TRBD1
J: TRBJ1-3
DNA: TGCAGTGCCGAGCCCGAGACAGGGGGCGCGAGCATCTCTGGAAACACCATATATTTT
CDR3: CSAEPETGGASISGNTIYF

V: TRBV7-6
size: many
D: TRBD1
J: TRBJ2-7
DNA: TGTGCCAGCAGCCCGACACGACAGGGGGCGTACGAGCAGTACTTC
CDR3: CASSPTRQGAYEQYF

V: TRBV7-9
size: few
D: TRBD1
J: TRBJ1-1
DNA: TGTGCCACCACGACAGGGGGCGTGAATGAAGCTTTCTTT
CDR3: CATTTGGVNEAFF

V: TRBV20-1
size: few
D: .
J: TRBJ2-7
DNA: TGCAGTGCCCCCATGCTGGGTTACGAGCAGTACTTC
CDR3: CSAPMLGYEQYF

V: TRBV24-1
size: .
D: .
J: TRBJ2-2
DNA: TGTGCCACCAGTGACCCACCCACCGGGGAGCTGTTTTTT
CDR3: CATSDPPTGELFF

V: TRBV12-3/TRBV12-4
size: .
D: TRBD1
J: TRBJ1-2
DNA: TGTGCCAGCAGAGCCGGGACAGATGGCTACACCTTC
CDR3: CASRAGTDGYTF

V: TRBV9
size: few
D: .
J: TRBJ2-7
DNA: TGTGCCAGCAGCGTAGGTAGGCTAGCGTATTCCTACGAGCAGTACTTC
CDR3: CASSVGRLAYSYEQYF

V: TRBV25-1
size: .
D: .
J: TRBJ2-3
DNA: TGTGCCAGCAGTATAACAGATACGCAGTATTTT
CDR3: CASSITDTQYF

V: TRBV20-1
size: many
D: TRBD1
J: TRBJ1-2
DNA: TGCAGTGCTAGAGAGCAGGGGGCGACCTATGGCTACACCTTC
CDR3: CSAREQGATYGYTF

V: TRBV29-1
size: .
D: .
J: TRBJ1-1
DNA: TGCAGCGCCAGACCTTCGTGGGGCACTGAAGCTTTCTTT
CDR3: CSARPSWGTEAFF

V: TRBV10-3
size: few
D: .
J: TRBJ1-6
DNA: TGTGCCATCAGTGTAGGTCAGGGGATAAATTCACCCCTCCACTTT
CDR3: CAISVGQGINSPLHF

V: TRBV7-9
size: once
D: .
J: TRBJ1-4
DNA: TGCGCCAGCAGCTTGGCGGGGGGCAGGGGTGAAAAACTGTTTTTT
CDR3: CASSLAGGRGEKLFF

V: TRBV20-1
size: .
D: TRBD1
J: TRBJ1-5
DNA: TGCAGTGCTAGAGTTCAGGGGGAGGGGGCCCAGCATTTT
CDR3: CSARVQGEGAQHF

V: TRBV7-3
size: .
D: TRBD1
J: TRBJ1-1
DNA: TGCGCCAGCAGATCTAATGGACAGGGTCGGACTGAAGCTTTCTTT
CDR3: CASRSNGQGRTEAFF

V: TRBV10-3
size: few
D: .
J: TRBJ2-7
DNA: TGTGCCAGCTACTCAGAAGGCTACGAGCAGTACTTC
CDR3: CASYSEGYEQYF

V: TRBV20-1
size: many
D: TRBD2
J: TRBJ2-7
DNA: TGCAGTGCTAGAGATGAGGGACTAGCGGTCTACGAGCAGTACTTC
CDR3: CSARDEGLAVYEQYF

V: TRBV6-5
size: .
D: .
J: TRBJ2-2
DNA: TGTGCCAGCAGTCTTGTGGATCCGCTGAACACCGGGGAGCTGTTTTTT
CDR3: CASSLVDPLNTGELFF

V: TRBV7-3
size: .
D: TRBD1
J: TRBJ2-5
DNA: TGTGCCAGCAGCCCAGAGGGACAGGGGGAGACCCAGTACTTC
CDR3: CASSPEGQGETQYF

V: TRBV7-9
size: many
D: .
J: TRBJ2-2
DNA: TGTGCCAGCAGCTTAAATCGAGGGCAGGGGGGGAACACCGGGGAGCTGTTTTTT
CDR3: CASSLNRGQGGNTGELFF

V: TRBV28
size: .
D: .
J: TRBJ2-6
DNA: TGTGCCAGCAGTTTAGAGAGAAATTCTGGGGCCAACGTCCTGACTTTC
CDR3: CASSLERNSGANVLTF

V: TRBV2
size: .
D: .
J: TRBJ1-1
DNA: TGTGCCAGCAGCGGGATAGAAGGGGCGTCCACTGAAGCTTTCTTT
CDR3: CASSGIEGASTEAFF

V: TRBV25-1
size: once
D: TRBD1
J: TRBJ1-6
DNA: TGTGCCAGCAGTACCCGGACAGGGGAACTCTCACCCCTCCACTTT
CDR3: CASSTRTGELSPLHF

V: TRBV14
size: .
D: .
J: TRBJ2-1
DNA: TGTGCCAGCAGCCAATTAGGGCAGAACAATGAGCAGTTCTTC
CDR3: CASSQLGQNNEQFF

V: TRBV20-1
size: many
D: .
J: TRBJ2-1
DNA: TGCAGTGCTAGAGGGGGGAACTACAATGAGCAGTTCTTC
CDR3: CSARGGNYNEQFF

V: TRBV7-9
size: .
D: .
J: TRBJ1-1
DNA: TGTGCCAGCAGCGTCCCTGGGGACACTGAAGCTTTCTTT
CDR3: CASSVPGDTEAFF